These 10 T cell receptor beta chains share one sample of origin, sequenced in a study of identical twins. TCRdb used MiXCR to reprocess the 5' RACE reads, holding one entry per CDR3 protein. The table lists 350,000 to 450,000 distinct CDR3 sequences, 18% of them singletons, with 9% to 15% in the top ten. The source material was naive T cells sorted from blood. All receptors come from a man over 45 in good health.

This clonotype was found many times. V gene TRBV27 combines with J gene TRBJ2-3; TRBD2 is a possible D gene (6 bases). Germline values: CDR1 MNHEY, CDR2 SMNVEV (reference sequence). V shed 3 bases and J shed 2 bases, with 15 bases lying between them. CDR3 size: 16 residues. In DNA form, the CDR3 reads TGTGCCAGCAGTTTTGGTGGGAGGCCCTTCACAGATACGCAGTATTTT. Translating gives CASSFGGRPFTDTQYF.

This clonotype was detected a few times. The CDR3 sequence: CASSKTSPYEQYF. The CDR3 DNA reads as TGTGCCAGCAGTAAGACTTCTCCCTACGAGCAGTACTTC. The chain carries TRBV12-3 or TRBV12-4 and TRBJ2-7; D is unclear. The CDR3 has 13 residues. V dropped 5 bases and J dropped 2 bases, with 10 bases sitting between them.

Worth noting for this clonotype: A read error may be the cause here, since a much bigger clone is one base away. The V and J genes are TRBV7-8 and TRBJ2-1, with TRBD2 identical over 7 bases. Germline V gives CDR1 SGHVS, CDR2 FQNEAQ. The CDR3 is 17 residues long. CDR3 protein: CASTKRDAGDSHNEQFF. In DNA form, the CDR3 reads TGTGCCAGCACCAAAAGAGACGCGGGAGACTCCCACAATGAGCAGTTCTTC.

V is TRBV6-2 or TRBV6-3 and J is TRBJ1-5; tentatively, D is TRBD1 (5 bases). V lost 6 bases and J 3 bases, leaving 18 bases between the germline ends. CDR1 is MNHEY and CDR2 is SVGEGT in the germline V gene. This CDR3 region has 16 residues. DNA for the CDR3: TGTGCCAGCAGACCGAAGGGACCCCGCTACAATCAGCCCCAGCATTTT. This gives the protein CASRPKGPRYNQPQHF.

As to this clonotype: A single base separates this from a much larger clone, so it may be a read error. The V gene is TRBV27, the J gene TRBJ2-1, with 13 bases lining up with TRBD2. The CDR3 covers 16 residues. CDR1 is MNHEY, CDR2 SMNVEV, per germline (reference sequence). CDR3 sequence (DNA): TGTGCCAGCAGTAGACTAGCGGGAGGCCCAAACAATGAGCAGCTCTTC. This sequence encodes CASSRLAGGPNNEQLF.

V gene TRBV5-5 combines with J gene TRBJ2-6, with D unclear. CDR1 is SGHKS and CDR2 is YYEKEE in the germline V gene (reference sequence). The CDR3 contains 16 residues. Trimming cost V 0 bases and J 2 bases, with 9 bases left between them. CDR3 loop: CASSLAPKPGANVLTF. CDR3 nucleotides: TGTGCCAGCAGCTTGGCCCCGAAGCCTGGGGCCAACGTCCTGACTTTC.

This chain uses TRBV10-3 with TRBJ2-1; 9 positions agree with TRBD2. The germline gives CDR1 ENHRY, CDR2 SYGVKD. This CDR3 contains 13 residues. With V trimmed by 4 bases and J by 9 bases, 4 bases remained unmatched. The CDR3 DNA sequence: TGTGCCATCAGTGGCGGGGGGGCGGGTGAGCAGTTCTTC. Amino acid sequence: CAISGGGAGEQFF.

The CDR3, as DNA: TGTGCCAGCATGCGGGACAGGGCAAACGAGCAGTACTTC. Translation: CASMRDRANEQYF. The chain carries TRBV2 and TRBJ2-7; 9 nucleotides align to TRBD1. The germline gives CDR1 SNHLY, CDR2 FYNNEI. The CDR3 is 13 residues long. V lost 7 bases to trimming and J lost 5 bases; unmatched junction nucleotides: 6.

The table lists this clonotype with many counts. The J gene is TRBJ1-5, the V gene TRBV20-1; D call uncertain. Per germline, CDR1 DFQATT and CDR2 SNEGSKA (reference sequence). The CDR3 runs 16 residues. The V gene lost 3 bases and the J gene lost 9 bases, with 24 bases spanning the gap. In DNA, the CDR3 is TGCAGTGCTAGCTCGCTGTCCGCCGGTCGTTACCGGCCCCAGCATTTT. Amino acids: CSASSLSAGRYRPQHF.

The CDR3 sequence: CASSPTSGLYNEQFF. The CDR3 nucleotides are TGCGCCAGCAGCCCAACTAGCGGGCTTTACAATGAGCAGTTCTTC. V and J are TRBV5-1 and TRBJ2-1; 9 bases agree with TRBD2. The CDR3 contains 15 residues. Germline V gene data show CDR1 as SGHRS and CDR2 as YFSETQ. The V and J ends lost 4 bases and 4 bases, in that order; junction bases with no gene match: 6.